The clone carrying this T cell receptor beta chain was recorded a few times. All patients picked for sequencing had shown, by flow cytometry, an expansion of CD8+CD57+ cells. These data belong to a study of CD8+CD57+ T cells in acquired aplastic anemia. The CDR3 has 12 residues. Germline CDR1 SQVTM, CDR2 ANQGSEA. TCR beta VDJ combinations and CDR3 sequences were profiled from genomic DNA. TCRdb ran MiXCR on the reads and lists one entry per CDR3 protein. The table records about 98,000 distinct CDR3 sequences, 55% to 75% of them present only once. The chain links TRBV29-1 to TRBJ2-1; 7 bases match TRBD2. The DNA end is more similar to TRBJ2-5, so the J call may be wrong. The receptor was derived from a human donor with aplastic anemia. Specimen: sorted CD4+, CD8+, or CD8+CD57+ T cells (not recorded which) from PBMCs. CDR3 sequence reads: CSVGREGLTQYF. The DNA for the CDR3 is TGCAGCGTTGGCAGGGAGGGATTGACCCAGTACTTC.